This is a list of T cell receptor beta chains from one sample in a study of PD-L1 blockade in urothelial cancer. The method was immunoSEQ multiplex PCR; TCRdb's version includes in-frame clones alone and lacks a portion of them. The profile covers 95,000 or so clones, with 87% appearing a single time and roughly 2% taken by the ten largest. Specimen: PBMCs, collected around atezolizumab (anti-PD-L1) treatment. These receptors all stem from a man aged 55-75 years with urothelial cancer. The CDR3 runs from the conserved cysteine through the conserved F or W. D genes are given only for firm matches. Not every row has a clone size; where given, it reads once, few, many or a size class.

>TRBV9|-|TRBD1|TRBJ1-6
TGTGCCAGCAGCGTTGGGACAGCAAATTCACCCCTCCACTTT
CASSVGTANSPLHF
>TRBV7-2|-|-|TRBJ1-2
TGTGCCAGCAGCTTAGGGGCAGGGGAATATGGCTACACCTTC
CASSLGAGEYGYTF
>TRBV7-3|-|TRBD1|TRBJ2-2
TGTGCCAGCAGCTTTGGGACAGAGAACACCGGGGAGCTGTTTTTT
CASSFGTENTGELFF
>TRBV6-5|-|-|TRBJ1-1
TGTGCCAGCAGTTACGTCGGGAAGAACACTGAAGCTTTCTTT
CASSYVGKNTEAFF
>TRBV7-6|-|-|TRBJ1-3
TGTGCCAGCAGCTTGGGGATACAGCGTCAGGGAGGAAACACCATATATTTT
CASSLGIQRQGGNTIYF
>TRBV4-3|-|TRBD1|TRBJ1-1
TGCGCCAGCAGCCAGGAACAGGGGAGGAACACTGAAGCTTTCTTT
CASSQEQGRNTEAFF
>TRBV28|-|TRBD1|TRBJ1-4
TGTGCCAGCAGCGAAACAGGGGCAACTAATGAAAAACTGTTTTTT
CASSETGATNEKLFF
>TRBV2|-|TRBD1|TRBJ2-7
TGTGCCAGCAGTCGGACAGGGTCGGGGTCCTACGAGCAGTACTTC
CASSRTGSGSYEQYF
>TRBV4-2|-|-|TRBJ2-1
TGTGCCAGCAGCCAAGCCGGTAGCGTCTCCTACAATGAGCAGTTCTTC
CASSQAGSVSYNEQFF
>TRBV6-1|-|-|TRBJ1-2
TGTGCCAGCAGTGAAGTCGTCAGGATTAACTATGGCTACACCTTC
CASSEVVRINYGYTF
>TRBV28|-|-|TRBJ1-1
TGTGCCAGCAGCTTTCTCCAGGGGCGCGGGGCTTTCTTT
CASSFLQGRGAFF
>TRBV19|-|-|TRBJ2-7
TGTGCCAGTAGTCCACAGGCCCCTGCAGGGGAGCAGTACTTC
CASSPQAPAGEQYF
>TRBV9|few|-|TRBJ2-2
TGTGCCAGCAGCTCTCTCCGGAGGGCAGGCACCGGGGAGCTGTTTTTT
CASSSLRRAGTGELFF
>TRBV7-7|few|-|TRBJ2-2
TGTGCTAGCAGCTTAGCGCCCCCGGCCGGGGAGCTGTTTTTT
CASSLAPPAGELFF
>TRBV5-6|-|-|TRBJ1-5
TGTGCCAGCAGCATACGCGGTCAGCCCCAGCATTTT
CASSIRGQPQHF
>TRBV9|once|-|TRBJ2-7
TGTGCCAGCAGCGTAAGTGAGCGGAACTACGAGCAGTACTTC
CASSVSERNYEQYF
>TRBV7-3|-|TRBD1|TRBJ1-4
TGTGCCAGCAGCTTGCCGGCGGGACAGACCAATGAAAAACTGTTTTTT
CASSLPAGQTNEKLFF
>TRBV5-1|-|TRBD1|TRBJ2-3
TGCGCCAGCAGCTTGGGGGACAGGCCCAGCACAGATACGCAGTATTTT
CASSLGDRPSTDTQYF
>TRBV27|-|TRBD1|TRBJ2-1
TGTGCCACCGGAAGGCGGACAGGGATCTACAATGAGCAGTTCTTC
CATGRRTGIYNEQFF
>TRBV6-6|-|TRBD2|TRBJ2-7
TGTGCCAGCAGTTACGAGTCGGCTAGCGGGGGGTACGAGCAGTACTTC
CASSYESASGGYEQYF
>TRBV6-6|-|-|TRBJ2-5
TGTGCCAGCCGCTTGGGGCCCCAAGAGACCCAGTACTTC
CASRLGPQETQYF
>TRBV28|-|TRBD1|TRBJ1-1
TGTGCCAGCAGTTTCGGGACAGAGATGAACACTGAAGCTTTCTTT
CASSFGTEMNTEAFF
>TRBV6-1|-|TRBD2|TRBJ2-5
TGTGCCAGCAGTGAAGCGCTTCGGGTAGCGGGGCTACAAGAGACCCAGTACTTC
CASSEALRVAGLQETQYF
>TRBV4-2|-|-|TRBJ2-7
TGTGCCAGCAGACAAAGTCCAGGATCGTCCTACGAGCAGTACTTC
CASRQSPGSSYEQYF
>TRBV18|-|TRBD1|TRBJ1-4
TGTGCCAGCTCACGTGACGCGGGGACAGGGGTTGGAAAACTGTTTTTT
CASSRDAGTGVGKLFF
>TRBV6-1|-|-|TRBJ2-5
TGTGCCAGCAGTGAAGTCTTGGGGGGAATCAGGGAGACCCAGTACTTC
CASSEVLGGIRETQYF
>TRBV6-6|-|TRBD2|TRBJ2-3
TGTGCCAGCAAGTCTTCCCAGCGGGGGGAAGCAGATACGCAGTATTTT
CASKSSQRGEADTQYF